The following is a T cell receptor (beta chain) sequence with its context. This sample is drawn from a study of blood T cell repertoires in COVID-19. Turning to the study itself: The samples span acute and convalescent COVID-19 from the United States, Italy and Spain.

Authors' data handling: Estimated nucleated cell counts came from reference gene primer amplification. Profiling relied on immunoSEQ multiplex PCR, and the TCRdb table lists in-frame clones only, not all of them. Clonal size and the V and J genes are those of that table, whereas D and trimming came from the DNA. Among roughly 100,000 clones listed, roughly 90% were seen once. In Seattle, patients joined the study during active infection and were tracked longitudinally. The CDR3 is 11 amino acids. V dropped 3 bases and J dropped 4 bases, with 3 bases sitting between them. Germline V CDR1 and CDR2: LNHDA, SQIVND (reference sequence).

The sample consisted of peripheral blood. This receptor was obtained from a human donor with COVID-19, enrolled during active disease. The donor label of this sample is uncertain. The genes are TRBV19 and TRBJ1-1; D gene ambiguous. CDR3 nucleotide sequence: TGTGCCAGTAGTATGAGCACTGAAGCTTTCTTT. The encoded protein is CASSMSTEAFF.